This T cell receptor (beta chain) derives from a study of T cell changes during pregnancy in multiple sclerosis. Clones were read by immunoSEQ multiplex PCR, and TCRdb kept only the in-frame ones, dropping some. The data contain some 52,000 clones, over 80% of them singletons. Germline V gives CDR1 WNHNN, CDR2 SYGVQD (reference sequence). The CDR3 totals 15 residues. V lost 0 bases and J lost 4, with 12 bases in between. This specimen consisted of CD4+ T cells from peripheral blood mononuclear cells, obtained in the third trimester of pregnancy. The chain couples TRBV10-1 to TRBJ2-5; weak D call: TRBD2 (6 bases). The receptor comes from a female donor with multiple sclerosis, enrolled in a pregnancy study. The DNA for the CDR3 is TGCGCCAGCAGTGAGTCCGGCGGGATCGGAGAGACCCAGTACTTC. Protein: CASSESGGIGETQYF.